Included here is one TCR beta chain sequence, with context. Its antigen is not identified. The sample belongs to a study of Ad26.COV2.S vaccination and SARS-CoV-2 variants. Described treatment: some 20 received Ad26.COV2.S at low or high dose, single or two shots; several received placebo; per-sample allocation not given. The samples were gathered on day 63 after the first injection of vaccine or placebo. An adult donor aged 18-55 years was enrolled in Boston. General study findings and limits: Total responses of T cells may have been underestimated by the analyses of TCR breadth and depth.

Germline V CDR1 and CDR2: ENHRY, SYGVKD. With 3 bases removed from V and 7 bases from J, the gap between germline ends came to 15 bases. This CDR3 is built from 14 residues. The method was immunoSEQ multiplex PCR; TCRdb's version includes in-frame clones alone and lacks a portion of them. The repertoire holds roughly 700,000 clones, roughly 90% seen once, with roughly 1.5% in the top ten. The chain is built from TRBV10-3 and TRBJ1-1; no firm D call. The TCR comes from a person aged 18-60 years who received the Ad26.COV2.S COVID-19 vaccine or a placebo. The material sequenced was peripheral blood, taken in a trial of Ad26.COV2.S vaccine versus placebo. CDR3 DNA: TGTGCCATCAGTGAAAGGGCTCGGAACGGTGAAGCTTTCTTT. It yields the protein CAISERARNGEAFF.